This record concerns one T cell receptor beta chain sequence. Its antigen is unidentified. The CDR3 has 12 amino acids. Treatment given: randomized to nivolumab then ipilimumab (arm A) or the reverse (arm B). Sequencing used immunoSEQ multiplex PCR; TCRdb keeps in-frame clones, though not all of them. Altogether about 900 clones are present, less than 30% being singletons, with the ten largest covering more than 13%. This record comes from a study of sequential checkpoint blockade in melanoma. About the study: TCRbeta immunosequencing was performed on DNA from fewer than 95 pretreatment melanoma tumor samples. Roughly 20 patients had tumor biopsies before treatment and at week 13.

Whole-study results and caveats: In arm A, pretreatment tumor clonality was associated with response. PD-L1 staining and CD8+ counts, not mutational load, tracked tumor T-cell clonality.

The origin of this receptor is a human donor with melanoma. The chain employs TRBV1 and TRBJ1-1. TRBV1 corresponds to a pseudogene. Here the sequenced sample was tumor tissue (inferred from file names), taken from a patient given nivolumab and ipilimumab in sequence. The chain's CDR3 is CASSQTHAEAFF. In nucleotides, the CDR3 is TGCGCCAGCAGCCAGACGCATGCTGAAGCTTTCTTT.